Below are 16 T cell receptor beta chains sequenced from a single sample in a study of cytomegalovirus exposure and HLA in healthy donors. Primers for the PCR totalled 60 Vbeta and 13 Jbeta. Assay used: immunoSEQ multiplex PCR; TCRdb lists only in-frame clones, some missing. The sample includes roughly 100,000 clones, 82% of them seen just once. The specimen was PBMCs. These receptors originate from a man aged 45-60 years in good health and CMV-seronegative.

In its sample, this clone was seen once. The V and J genes are TRBV19 and TRBJ1-1; D remains ambiguous. This CDR3 is 13 amino acids long. V was trimmed by 7 bases and J by 0 bases, leaving 9 bases between them. Germline assignment: CDR1 LNHDA and CDR2 SQIVND (reference sequence). CDR3 protein: CASMWQLNTEAFF. In nucleotides, the CDR3 is TGTGCCAGTATGTGGCAGTTGAACACTGAAGCTTTCTTT.

This clone was detected once. The chain joins TRBV18 to TRBJ1-1; 9 nucleotides line up with TRBD1. Looked up from germline, CDR1 is KGHSH and CDR2 is LQKENI. The V gene end was trimmed by 4 bases and the J gene end by 10 bases; junction bases not matched to a gene: 7. This CDR3 spans 13 amino acids. CDR3 sequence: CASSRDRGNRAFF. For the CDR3, the DNA is TGTGCCAGCTCACGCGACAGGGGGAACCGAGCTTTCTTT.

The chain combines TRBV19 with TRBJ2-2, with 7 bases matching TRBD2. V was clipped by 0 bases and J by 4 bases; unmatched bases: 8. This CDR3 comprises 17 residues. CDR1 and CDR2 (germline): LNHDA, SQIVND (reference sequence). The DNA of the CDR3 is TGTGCCAGTAGTATAGATCTGGGCCGCGGGGGCACCGGGGAGCTGTTTTTT. Translating it yields CASSIDLGRGGTGELFF.

V gene TRBV27 combines with J gene TRBJ2-2; weak D call: TRBD1 (6 bases). Trimming cost V 5 bases and J 3 bases, with 7 bases left between them. The CDR3 has 13 amino acids. Germline V gene sequence: CDR1 MNHEY, CDR2 SMNVEV (reference sequence). CDR3 bases: TGTGCCAGCAGTCAGGGGTACACCGGGGAGCTGTTTTTT. This gives the protein CASSQGYTGELFF.

V usage is TRBV28 and J usage is TRBJ1-2; D gene uncertain. There are 13 residues in the CDR3. The germline V gene encodes CDR1 MDHEN and CDR2 SYDVKM. V lost 8 bases and J 11 bases, leaving 21 bases between the germline ends. The CDR3 loop is CASHPTPREMYTF. DNA of the CDR3: TGTGCCAGCCACCCCACTCCCCGGGAGATGTACACCTTC.

This clone was counted a few times. The genes are TRBV4-3 and TRBJ1-3, with D hard to call. CDR3 length: 17 residues. Germline CDR1 reads LGHNA; CDR2 reads YSLEER. The V end lost 0 bases, the J end lost 0 bases, and 12 bases lay between the germline ends. CDR3 nucleotides: TGCGCCAGCAGCCAAGATCCGCCTAACGACTCTGGAAACACCATATATTTT. Its translation: CASSQDPPNDSGNTIYF.

The sample holds one count of this clone. V usage is TRBV28 and J usage is TRBJ1-2; TRBD1 matches at 9 bases. V lost 8 bases to trimming and J lost 8 bases; unmatched junction nucleotides: 9. The CDR3 has 13 amino acids. Germline CDR1 and CDR2: MDHEN and SYDVKM. The CDR3: CASLAGTGRGYTF. In DNA, the CDR3 is TGTGCCAGCCTTGCCGGGACAGGGAGAGGCTACACCTTC.

CDR3 protein: CATSRNSQGGSGYTF. CDR3 coding DNA: TGTGCCACCAGCAGAAATTCCCAAGGAGGGTCCGGCTACACCTTC. The gene calls are TRBV15 and TRBJ1-2, with D unclear. CDR1 and CDR2 (germline): LNHNV, YYDKDF (reference sequence). The CDR3 covers 15 residues. Trimming removed 2 bases from V and 8 bases from J, with 18 bases in between.

CDR3 loop: CASSLGADTQYF. CDR3 coding DNA: TGCGCCAGCAGCTTGGGAGCGGATACGCAGTATTTT. The chain carries TRBV5-1 and TRBJ2-3; no clear D. V gave up 0 bases and J gave up 6 bases, with 5 bases separating them. This CDR3 is built from 12 residues. The germline CDR1 and CDR2 sequences are SGHRS and YFSETQ.

The chain combines TRBV9 with TRBJ2-2, with 9 bases aligning to TRBD2. Germline-derived CDR1 and CDR2 are SGDLS and YYNGEE. The V and J ends lost 2 bases and 0 bases, in that order; junction bases with no gene match: 2. This CDR3 has 16 amino acids. The CDR3 coding sequence is TGTGCCAGCAGCGTTATAGCGGGAGCGAACACCGGGGAGCTGTTTTTT. It codes for CASSVIAGANTGELFF.

The chain recombines TRBV15 with TRBJ1-1; unclear D gene. This CDR3 spans 14 amino acids. Germline-derived CDR1 and CDR2 are LNHNV and YYDKDF (reference sequence). Trimming removed 6 bases from V and 1 base from J, with 12 bases in between. The DNA for the CDR3 is TGTGCCACCAGTCCTAGAAGAGAGAACACTGAAGCTTTCTTT. It yields the protein CATSPRRENTEAFF.

This clone is a singleton in its sample. The chain is built from TRBV6-1 and TRBJ2-3; D gene unclear. Germline values: CDR1 MNHNS, CDR2 SASEGT. Trimming cost V 5 bases and J 4 bases, with 13 bases left between them. CDR3 size: 14 residues. Written as DNA, the CDR3 is TGTGCCAGCAGTTTACGACAAGCACCAGATACGCAGTATTTT. As protein: CASSLRQAPDTQYF.

The rearrangement uses TRBV7-9 and TRBJ1-1; D perhaps matches TRBD1 (6 bases). Deletions cut 4 bases from V and 4 bases from J, with 10 bases between. CDR1 SEHNR and CDR2 FQNEAQ come from the germline V gene (reference sequence). This CDR3 is 13 amino acids long. DNA for the CDR3: TGTGCCAGCAGCTACAGGGTTTCCACTGAAGCTTTCTTT. Its translation: CASSYRVSTEAFF.

In its sample, this clone was seen once. The chain employs TRBV7-3 and TRBJ2-3; possible D gene TRBD1, 6 bases. The germline V gene has CDR1 SGHTA and CDR2 FQGTGA. Trimming took 6 bases from V and 4 from J, leaving 11 bases between them. There are 13 residues in the CDR3. In DNA, the CDR3 is TGTGCCAGCAGTACAGGGTTTGCAGATACGCAGTATTTT. Translation gives CASSTGFADTQYF.

This rearrangement joins TRBV7-9 to TRBJ2-2; 13 bases are a match to TRBD2. Trimming removed 8 bases from V and 7 bases from J; junction bases left unmatched: 10. Looked up from germline, CDR1 is SEHNR and CDR2 is FQNEAQ (reference sequence). The CDR3 length is 16 residues. CDR3 sequence: CASLSGTSGTVGELFF. The CDR3 DNA sequence: TGTGCCAGCCTCTCCGGGACTAGCGGGACTGTCGGGGAGCTGTTTTTT.

Comment on this clone: The identical CDR3 is also encoded by other nucleotide sequences in the sample. CDR3 sequence (DNA): TGTGCCAGCAGCTTAACAGGGGATACTGAAGCTTTCTTT. Amino acid sequence: CASSLTGDTEAFF. The chain uses TRBV11-2 and TRBJ1-1, with TRBD1 matching over 7 bases. This CDR3 spans 13 amino acids. Trimming cost V 2 bases and J 5 bases; bases outside gene matches: 2. CDR1 is SGHAT, CDR2 FQNNGV, per germline. Full variable domain (outside the CDR3, taken from reference TRBV11-2 and TRBJ1-1): EAGVAQSPRYKIIEKRQSVAFWCNPISGHATLYWYQQILGQGPKLLIQFQNNGVVDDSQLPKDRFSAERLKGVDSTLKIQPAKLEDSAVYLCASSLTGDTEAFFGQGTRLTVV.